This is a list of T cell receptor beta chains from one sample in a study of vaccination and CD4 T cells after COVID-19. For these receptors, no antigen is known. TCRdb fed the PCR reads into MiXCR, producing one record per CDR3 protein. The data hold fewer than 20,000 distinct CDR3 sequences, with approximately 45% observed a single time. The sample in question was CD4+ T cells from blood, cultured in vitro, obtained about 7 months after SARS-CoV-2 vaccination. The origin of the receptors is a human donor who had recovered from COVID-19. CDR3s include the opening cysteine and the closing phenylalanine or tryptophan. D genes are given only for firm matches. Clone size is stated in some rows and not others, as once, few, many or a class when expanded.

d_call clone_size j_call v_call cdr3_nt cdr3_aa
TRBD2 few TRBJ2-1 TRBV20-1 TGCAGTGCTAGAGTGGGCCTAGCGGGGGACAATGAGCAGTTCTTC CSARVGLAGDNEQFF
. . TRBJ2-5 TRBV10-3 TGTGCCATCAGGGGCGGGGGCTCGCAAGAGACCCAGTACTTC CAIRGGGSQETQYF
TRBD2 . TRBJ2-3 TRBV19 TGTGCCAGTAGTACCAGGGGTAGCGGGGACACAGATACGCAGTATTTT CASSTRGSGDTDTQYF
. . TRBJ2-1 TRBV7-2 TGTGCCAGCAGCTTAGGCGGGACCTTCTACAATGAGCAGTTCTTC CASSLGGTFYNEQFF
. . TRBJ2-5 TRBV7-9 TGTGCCAGCAGCTTATCTTCGGGGGCTACCCAGTACTTC CASSLSSGATQYF
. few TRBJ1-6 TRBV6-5 TGTGCCAGCAGTTCTGGACCCTATAATTCACCCCTCCACTTT CASSSGPYNSPLHF
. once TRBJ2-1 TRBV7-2 TGTGCCAGCAGCTTCGGGGAGCCCTACAATGAGCAGTTCTTC CASSFGEPYNEQFF
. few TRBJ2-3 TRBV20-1 TGCAGTACAAGGCTAGCAGGGCCGGCAGATACGCAGTATTTT CSTRLAGPADTQYF
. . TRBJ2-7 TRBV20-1 TGCAGTGCTAGAGGTGGCAGCTCCTACGAGCAGTACTTC CSARGGSSYEQYF
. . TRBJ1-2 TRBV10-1 TGCGCCAGCAGTGAGTCGAAAGTCAGGGGCTTC CASSESKVRGF
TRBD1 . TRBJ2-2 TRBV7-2 TGTGCCAGCAGCTTCACAGGGGCCACCGGGGAGCTGTTTTTT CASSFTGATGELFF
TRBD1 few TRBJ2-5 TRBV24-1 TGTGCCACCAGTGATTCGGTGACAGGGGAGACCCAGTACTTC CATSDSVTGETQYF
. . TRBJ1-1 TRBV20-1 TGCAGTGCTAGAGGGAAGGGGGGGGCAGGAACTGAAGCTTTCTTT CSARGKGGAGTEAFF
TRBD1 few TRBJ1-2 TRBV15 TGTGCCACCAGCTTGAACAGGGGCAACTATGGCTACACCTTC CATSLNRGNYGYTF
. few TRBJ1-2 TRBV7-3 TGTGCCAGCAGCCCAAAGGCGGGAAAGAACTATGGCTACACCTTC CASSPKAGKNYGYTF
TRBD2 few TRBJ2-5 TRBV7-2 TGTGCCAGCAGCATGAGAGCGGGGGGGCCAGGGGAGACCCAGTACTTC CASSMRAGGPGETQYF
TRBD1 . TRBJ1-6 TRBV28 TGTGCCAGCAGAGGGGGGACAGGGACCCACTCCTATAATTCACCCCTCCACTTT CASRGGTGTHSYNSPLHF
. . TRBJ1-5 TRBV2 TGTGCCAGCAGTGATGGGGGGCTAGGCCCCCAGCATTTT CASSDGGLGPQHF
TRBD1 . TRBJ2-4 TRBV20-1 TGCAGTGCGGACGGGACAGGGGGCTCCAAAAACATTCAGTACTTC CSADGTGGSKNIQYF
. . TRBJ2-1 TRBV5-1 TGCGCCAGCAGCTTGGGACAGGGGAGGGATGAGCAGTTCTTC CASSLGQGRDEQFF
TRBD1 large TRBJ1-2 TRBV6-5 TGTGCCAGCAGTTCCAGGGGGGGAAATCCTTATGGCTACACCTTC CASSSRGGNPYGYTF
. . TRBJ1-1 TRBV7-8 TGTGCCAGCAGCTTAGCTATCCAGGGTGGTTACACTGAAGCTTTCTTT CASSLAIQGGYTEAFF
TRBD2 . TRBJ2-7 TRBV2 TGTGCCAGCAGTGTAACGGGAGGGCCGGTCGAGCAGTACTTC CASSVTGGPVEQYF
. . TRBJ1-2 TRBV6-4 TGTGCCCCCCGAGTTAGTGGCTACACCTTC CAPRVSGYTF
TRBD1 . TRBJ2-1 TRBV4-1 TGCGCCAGCAGGCAGGGACAGAGCTCCTACAATGAGCAGTTCTTC CASRQGQSSYNEQFF
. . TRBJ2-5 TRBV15 TGTGCCACCAGTGGGCCCGTCCAAGAGACCCAGTACTTC CATSGPVQETQYF
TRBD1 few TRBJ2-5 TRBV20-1 TGCAGTGCACCACGACAGGGTGAGGAGACCCAGTACTTC CSAPRQGEETQYF
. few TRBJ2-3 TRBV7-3 TGTGCCAGCAGCCAATGGTCGGGAGATACGCAGTATTTT CASSQWSGDTQYF
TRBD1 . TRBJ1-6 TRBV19 TGTGCCAGTAGTTACCGGACAGGGGGGGATTCACCCCTCCACTTT CASSYRTGGDSPLHF
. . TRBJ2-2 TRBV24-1 TGTGCCACCAGTGCGACGGGGGCCACCGGGGAGCTGTTTTTT CATSATGATGELFF
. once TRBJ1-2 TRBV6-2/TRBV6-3 TGTGCCAGCAGTTATCGGGCCAGGGCTGACGTTCCAGGAGGGGCCTATGGCTACACCTTC CASSYRARADVPGGAYGYTF
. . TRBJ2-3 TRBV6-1 TGTGCCAGCAGTACAGGGTTTTTAAGCACAGATACGCAGTATTTT CASSTGFLSTDTQYF
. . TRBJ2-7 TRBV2 TGTGCCAGCAGTGAATGGGCCTCCTGGGGGTCCTACGAGCAGTACTTC CASSEWASWGSYEQYF
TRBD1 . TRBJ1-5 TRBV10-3 TGTGCCATCAGTGAGTCAACAGGGGGCAATCAGCCCCAGCATTTT CAISESTGGNQPQHF
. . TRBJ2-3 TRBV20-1 TGCAGTGCTAGAGACGGGGGCCGGACAGATACGCAGTATTTT CSARDGGRTDTQYF
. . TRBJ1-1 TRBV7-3 TGTGCCAGCAGCCTAGAAATGAACACTGAAGCTTTCTTT CASSLEMNTEAFF
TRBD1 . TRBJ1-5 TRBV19 TGTGCCAGTAAGACAGGGGGCTACAATCAGCCCCAGCATTTT CASKTGGYNQPQHF
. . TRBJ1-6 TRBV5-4 TGTGCCAGCAGCTTCGAACGACGTTCACCCCTCCACTTT CASSFERRSPLHF
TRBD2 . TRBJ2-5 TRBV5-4 TGTGCCAGCAGCTTGGGAAGTCTGGGGGGGTACCTCCAAGAGACCCAGTACTTC CASSLGSLGGYLQETQYF
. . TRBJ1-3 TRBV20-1 TGCAGTGCTAGAAAGGGCTCTGGAAACACCATATATTTT CSARKGSGNTIYF
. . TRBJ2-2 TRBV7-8 TGTGCCAGCAGCTTAGCGCTTTTAGCCCGGAACACCGGGGAGCTGTTTTTT CASSLALLARNTGELFF
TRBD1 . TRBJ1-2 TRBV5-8 TGTGCCAGCAGCTGGGACAGGGGCACGAATGGCTACACCTTC CASSWDRGTNGYTF
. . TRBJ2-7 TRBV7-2 TGTGCCAGCAGCTTATCTGCGGGTTACCATTACTCCTACGAGCAGTACTTC CASSLSAGYHYSYEQYF